The sequence of this T cell receptor (beta chain) was determined in a study of T-cell reconstitution after alpha-beta-depleted transplantation in children. Unique molecular identifiers were incorporated when the TCRbeta library was constructed. TCRdb re-called the PCR reads with MiXCR, one entry per CDR3 protein. The sample includes around 700,000 distinct CDR3 sequences, less than 15% seen only once; the top ten take 0.79%. General study results and limits: Surviving recipient T cells and thymic progenitors accounted for the high day-60 TCRbeta diversity observed in some patients. It was newly produced T cells that mostly accounted for T-cell counts and diversity one year after transplant. By about two months after transplant, alpha-beta T cells reportedly arose from several hundred graft clones that had expanded.

As to this clonotype: Antigen specificity is unknown.

V was cut by 6 bases and J by 4 bases, with 17 bases left in between. This CDR3 spans 14 amino acids. CDR1 and CDR2 (germline): SGHRS, YFSETQ. Sample: PBMCs, taken before TCRalphabeta/CD19-depleted stem cell transplant. The V call is TRBV5-1, the J call TRBJ2-7, with D possibly matching TRBD1 (5 bases). This TCR was sampled from a girl aged 2 to 9 with congenital amegakaryocytic thrombocytopenia, due to receive a stem cell transplant. The DNA of the CDR3 is TGCGCCAGCAAATACACCATGACAGCTTACGAGCAGTACTTC. Protein product: CASKYTMTAYEQYF.